The next 17 T cell receptor beta chains were all read from a single sample in a study of blood T cell repertoires in COVID-19. Here immunoSEQ multiplex PCR was the method, and the copy in TCRdb shows in-frame clones only, minus some. The top ten clones hold about 6.1% of a sample with around 280,000 clones, 70% to 90% of them seen once. Input material: PBMCs or T cells enriched from blood (not recorded which). The receptors were sampled from a woman in her 40s who had recovered from COVID-19.

The chain carries TRBV12-3 or TRBV12-4 and TRBJ2-3; tentatively, D is TRBD2 (5 bases). This CDR3 is built from 12 residues. Trimming stripped 10 bases from V and 6 bases from J, with 14 bases between. CDR3 region: CATNHRGDTQYF. As DNA, the CDR3 is TGTGCCACCAACCACCGCGGGGATACGCAGTATTTT.

Points on this clone: Different DNA sequences within this sample yield the same CDR3. The V gene is TRBV7-3, the J gene TRBJ2-2, with 9 bases matching TRBD2. The V gene end was trimmed by 2 bases and the J gene end by 4 bases; junction bases not matched to a gene: 2. Germline loops: CDR1 SGHTA, CDR2 FQGTGA. This CDR3 region has 15 residues. CDR3 nucleotides: TGTGCCAGCAGCTTAGCGGGAGGGCCCACCGGGGAGCTGTTTTTT. This translates into CASSLAGGPTGELFF.

This chain uses TRBV3-1 (or the pseudogene TRBV3-2) with TRBJ2-4; no firm D call. Germline CDR1 is LGHDT and CDR2 is YNNKEL (reference sequence). This CDR3 comprises 17 residues. Trimming shortened V by 5 bases and J by 0 bases, and 17 bases separated the two germline ends. CDR3 in amino acids: CASSFPHIWLAKNIQYF. DNA for the CDR3: TGTGCCAGCAGCTTCCCGCATATCTGGCTAGCCAAAAACATTCAGTACTTC.

The sample holds a few counts of this clone. This chain connects TRBV20-1 to TRBJ2-7, with D uncertain. V was cut by 5 bases and J by 2 bases, with 7 bases left in between. Germline V lookup: CDR1 DFQATT, CDR2 SNEGSKA (reference sequence). The CDR3 runs 11 residues. In nucleotides, the CDR3 is TGCAGTGCTGACATAGCCTACGAGCAGTACTTC. Translating gives CSADIAYEQYF.

The V call is TRBV6-5, the J call TRBJ2-7; weak D call: TRBD2 (6 bases). Germline assignment: CDR1 MNHEY and CDR2 SVGAGI. This CDR3 has 14 residues. The germline V and J ends were trimmed by 6 bases and 0 bases, with 12 bases remaining between them. CDR3 amino acids: CASSRDFSSYEQYF. DNA of the CDR3: TGTGCCAGCAGCCGGGACTTCAGCTCCTACGAGCAGTACTTC.

This clone was seen only a few times. The rearrangement links TRBV6-5 to TRBJ2-5; D gene ambiguous. This CDR3 is built from 13 residues. Trimming shortened V by 5 bases and J by 5 bases, and 12 bases separated the two germline ends. Germline V gene data show CDR1 as MNHEY and CDR2 as SVGAGI. The CDR3 region has the DNA TGTGCCAGCAGTCTCACCGTCAGGGAGACCCAGTACTTC. This encodes CASSLTVRETQYF.

This clone was found once. The V and J genes are TRBV27 and TRBJ1-1; possible D gene TRBD1, 5 bases. Trimming took 6 bases from V and 5 from J, leaving 16 bases between them. The CDR3 length is 14 residues. Germline values: CDR1 MNHEY, CDR2 SMNVEV (reference sequence). The CDR3 nucleotides are TGTGCCAGCAGAACAGCTCCGAAGGGGACTGAAGCTTTCTTT. This encodes CASRTAPKGTEAFF.

The V call is TRBV7-8, the J call TRBJ2-1; TRBD2 matches at 12 bases. The CDR3 runs 16 residues. J was trimmed by 8 bases and V by 5 bases; bases with no gene match: 10. Germline V gene lookup returns CDR1 SGHVS and CDR2 FQNEAQ. In nucleotides, the CDR3 is TGTGCCAGCAGCAGGCGGACTAGCGGGACGCTCGATGAGCAGTTCTTC. Protein product: CASSRRTSGTLDEQFF.

The rearrangement joins TRBV4-1 to TRBJ2-5; perhaps TRBD1 as D (6 bases). The CDR3 is made up of 18 amino acids. Germline CDR1 MGHRA, CDR2 YSYEKL. The V gene lost 1 base and the J gene lost 2 bases, with 20 bases spanning the gap. CDR3 sequence reads: CASSQALTGSGEQETQYF. CDR3 nucleotides: TGCGCCAGCAGCCAAGCCCTCACGGGGTCAGGGGAGCAAGAGACCCAGTACTTC.

This chain links TRBV6-4 with TRBJ1-6; 10 bases agree with TRBD1. In germline, CDR1 is MRHNA, CDR2 SNTAGT. The CDR3 loop spans 14 amino acids. J lost 10 bases, V lost 0 bases, and 0 bases had no gene match. Here the CDR3 reads CASSDSDRGSPLHF. CDR3 DNA sequence: TGTGCCAGCAGTGACTCGGACAGGGGGTCACCCCTCCACTTT.

This clone was recorded a few times. The chain uses TRBV7-2 and TRBJ2-1; 10 bases are a match to TRBD2. The germline V gene has CDR1 SGHTA and CDR2 FQGNSA. The CDR3 length is 19 residues. Trimming at V came to 2 bases and at J to 0 bases, leaving 10 bases not matched to a gene. The CDR3 DNA sequence: TGTGCCAGCAGCTTAATGGGACTAGCGCGCCCAAGCTCCTACAATGAGCAGTTCTTC. Translation: CASSLMGLARPSSYNEQFF.

A note on this clone: The sample holds other DNA sequences that translate to the same CDR3. V is TRBV2 and J is TRBJ2-7; 7 nucleotides match TRBD1. The junction had 4 bases not matched to a gene; V was cut back by 3 bases and J by 2 bases. There are 14 residues in the CDR3. Germline CDR1 and CDR2: SNHLY and FYNNEI. CDR3 amino acids: CASSEGDSTYEQYF. The CDR3 DNA reads TGTGCCAGCAGTGAGGGGGACAGCACCTACGAGCAGTACTTC.

The chain joins TRBV30 to TRBJ1-1, with D perhaps matching TRBD1 (5 bases). V gave up 3 bases and J gave up 5 bases, with 7 bases separating them. The germline V gene has CDR1 GTSNPN and CDR2 SVGIG (reference sequence). The CDR3 length is 11 residues. Written as DNA, the CDR3 is TGTGCCTGGAGCCGGACAACTGAAGCTTTCTTT. Its protein is CAWSRTTEAFF.

This rearrangement joins TRBV10-3 to TRBJ1-3, with D possibly matching TRBD1 (5 bases). The germline V and J ends were trimmed by 5 bases and 4 bases, with 15 bases remaining between them. The CDR3 totals 15 residues. From germline, CDR1 is ENHRY and CDR2 SYGVKD. As DNA, the CDR3 is TGTGCCATCAGTACAGGCGACGTGATGGGAAACACCATATATTTT. This gives the protein CAISTGDVMGNTIYF.

The chain joins TRBV5-1 to TRBJ1-4, with TRBD1 matching over 10 bases. CDR1 and CDR2 from the germline V gene are SGHRS and YFSETQ. The CDR3 sequence is 13 residues long. V lost 4 bases, J lost 9 bases, and 3 bases stayed unmatched. The CDR3 protein is CASSKDRGQKLFF. Written as DNA, the CDR3 is TGCGCCAGCAGCAAAGACAGGGGGCAAAAACTGTTTTTT.

The gene calls are TRBV27 and TRBJ1-4; perhaps TRBD1 as D (6 bases). V was pared by 2 bases and J by 0 bases, with 7 bases between. This CDR3 spans 15 amino acids. Germline V lookup: CDR1 MNHEY, CDR2 SMNVEV (reference sequence). The CDR3 spells CASSLTGPTNEKLFF. The CDR3 DNA is TGTGCCAGCAGTTTAACAGGGCCAACTAATGAAAAACTGTTTTTT.

The chain has TRBV4-3 and TRBJ2-1, with D possibly TRBD1 on 5 matching bases. V was pared by 1 base and J by 10 bases, with 14 bases between. The germline V gene encodes CDR1 LGHNA and CDR2 YSLEER. This CDR3 spans 14 amino acids. The CDR3, as DNA: TGCGCCAGCAGCCAAGGGACAAAACCGCTAGAGCAGTTCTTC. Translating it yields CASSQGTKPLEQFF.